What follows is one TCR beta chain and its context. Its specificity is unknown. The CDR3 runs 16 residues. Germline V gives CDR1 LGHNA, CDR2 YNFKEQ. V dropped 1 base and J dropped 7; count of bases not matched to a gene: 6. The data were taken from a study of identifying expanded T cells in peripheral blood. Study-level results: Over about two and four weeks, about 15 and 19 clones changed, versus 1.2 between replicates. Across healthy donors, higher total template counts meant significantly greater approximately 2-week count variance.

Collection occurred without any documented infections or immune events in donors. Here immunoSEQ multiplex PCR was the method, and the copy in TCRdb shows in-frame clones only, minus some. The sample holds 97,000 or so clones, approximately 90% seen once. The clonotype originates from a person between 18 and 75 years old in good health. The chain has TRBV4-2 and TRBJ1-6, with 8 positions matching TRBD1. The sequencing sample was made of blood. The CDR3 spells CASSQAGQGHNSPLHF. The CDR3 DNA follows: TGTGCCAGCAGCCAAGCAGGACAGGGTCACAATTCACCCCTCCACTTT.